The rows below give T cell receptor beta chains drawn from one sample of a study of naive CD8 T cells in extremely preterm neonates. Method: immunoSEQ multiplex PCR; TCRdb's copy keeps in-frame clones and lacks some. There are fewer than 25,000 clones in the sample; around 88% occur only once, and 0.8% to 0.95% lies in the top ten. Sequenced: naive CD8+ T cells from cord blood. These receptors came from a boy who was born preterm. Both conserved end residues are part of each CDR3. A D gene is named only where the DNA matches it firmly. The listing skips clone size in some rows; elsewhere it reads once, few, many or a size class.

d_call	v_call	j_call	clone_size	cdr3_aa	cdr3_nt
.	TRBV7-3	TRBJ1-6	.	CASSLSWGSPLHF	TGTGCCAGCAGCTTAAGTTGGGGTTCACCCCTCCACTTT
.	TRBV13	TRBJ1-2	.	CASSSYRDYGYTF	TGTGCCAGCAGCTCTTACAGGGACTATGGCTACACCTTC
.	TRBV12-5	TRBJ2-3	.	CASGLDRDGTDTQYF	TGTGCTAGTGGTTTGGACAGGGATGGCACAGATACGCAGTATTTT
.	TRBV7-9	TRBJ1-5	.	CASSLQYSNQPQHF	TGTGCCAGCAGCTTACAATATAGCAATCAGCCCCAGCATTTT
TRBD2	TRBV19	TRBJ2-3	.	CASTSGGADTQYF	TGTGCCAGTACTAGCGGGGGGGCAGATACGCAGTATTTT
.	TRBV6-5	TRBJ2-3	.	CASSSGGTDTQYF	TGTGCCAGCAGTTCAGGGGGCACAGATACGCAGTATTTT
.	TRBV6-6	TRBJ2-7	.	CASSYSSGGLYEQYF	TGTGCCAGCAGTTACTCTTCGGGGGGCTTATACGAGCAGTACTTC
.	TRBV6-5	TRBJ2-2	.	CASSYSGHTGELFF	TGTGCCAGCAGTTACTCGGGGCACACCGGGGAGCTGTTTTTT
.	TRBV25-1	TRBJ1-5	.	CASSEQGQPQHF	TGTGCCAGCAGTGAACAGGGTCAGCCCCAGCATTTT
.	TRBV7-9	TRBJ1-6	once	CASRHNSYNSPLHF	TGTGCCAGCAGGCACAACTCCTATAATTCACCCCTCCACTTT
TRBD2	TRBV27	TRBJ2-4	.	CASSLAGGLAKNIQYF	TGTGCCAGCAGTTTAGCGGGGGGGCTAGCCAAAAACATTCAGTACTTC
.	TRBV4-3	TRBJ2-2	.	CASSHSGTNTGELFF	TGCGCCAGCAGCCATTCCGGGACTAACACCGGGGAGCTGTTTTTT
TRBD2	TRBV5-4	TRBJ2-7	.	CASSLTSGGYEQYF	TGTGCCAGCAGCTTAACTAGCGGGGGGTACGAGCAGTACTTC
.	TRBV27	TRBJ2-2	.	CASSPALYTGELFF	TGTGCCAGCAGCCCAGCCCTGTACACCGGGGAGCTGTTTTTT
TRBD1	TRBV7-2	TRBJ1-2	.	CASRTGGYGYTF	TGTGCCAGCAGGACAGGGGGCTATGGCTACACCTTC
.	TRBV7-9	TRBJ1-2	.	CASSLGLHVYGYTF	TGTGCCAGCAGCTTGGGCCTGCATGTTTATGGCTACACCTTC
TRBD2	TRBV7-2	TRBJ2-7	few	CASRPNLAGGYEQYF	TGTGCCAGCAGGCCAAACCTAGCGGGGGGGTACGAGCAGTACTTC
.	TRBV13	TRBJ2-7	.	CASSAGLGGEQYF	TGTGCCAGCAGCGCCGGCCTGGGGGGCGAGCAGTACTTC
.	TRBV4-1	TRBJ2-7	.	CASSQDGTTYEQYF	TGCGCCAGCAGCCAAGATGGGACAACCTACGAGCAGTACTTC
TRBD2	TRBV4-1	TRBJ2-1	.	CASSQGSTRGGYYNEQFF	TGCGCCAGCAGCCAAGGAAGCACGCGGGGGGGCTATTACAATGAGCAGTTCTTC
.	TRBV4-3	TRBJ1-2	once	CASSQGLTGSNYGYTF	TGCGCCAGCAGCCAAGGGTTAACAGGTTCTAACTATGGCTACACCTTC
.	TRBV18	TRBJ2-2	.	CASSPPEGPNTGELFF	TGTGCCAGCTCACCACCAGAGGGGCCGAACACCGGGGAGCTGTTTTTT
TRBD1	TRBV6-5	TRBJ1-1	.	CASSTGATEAFF	TGTGCCAGCAGTACAGGGGCCACTGAAGCTTTCTTT
.	TRBV14	TRBJ1-2	.	CASSLVGGYGYTF	TGTGCCAGCAGCCTGGTCGGGGGCTATGGCTACACCTTC
TRBD1	TRBV6-5	TRBJ2-3	.	CASSYGQGTDTQYF	TGTGCCAGCAGTTATGGACAGGGCACAGATACGCAGTATTTT
TRBD1	TRBV6-5	TRBJ1-6	.	CASSPGTGLQPLHF	TGTGCCAGCAGTCCCGGGACAGGGCTTCAACCCCTCCACTTT
TRBD2	TRBV27	TRBJ2-7	.	CASSLAGGGEQYF	TGTGCCAGCAGTTTGGCGGGAGGGGGCGAGCAGTACTTC
.	TRBV4-3	TRBJ2-7	.	CASSQGQNYEQYF	TGCGCCAGCAGCCAGGGACAAAACTACGAGCAGTACTTC
TRBD1	TRBV19	TRBJ1-2	.	CASSYPTGGDGYTF	TGTGCCAGTAGCTATCCGACAGGGGGCGATGGCTACACCTTC